This TCR beta chain was sequenced for a study of cytomegalovirus exposure and HLA in healthy donors (dated by TCRdb to 2016 to 2017). Turning to the overall study: The roughly 670 repertoires of the first cohort and the approximately 130 validation repertoires were produced on the same platform, according to a later analysis. The study aimed to test whether cataloging public T cell receptors could reveal signatures of past pathogen exposure. A separate validation cohort of roughly 130 different subjects was used in addition to the approximately 700-subject first cohort. The study combined high-throughput TCR immunosequencing, statistical association of individual TCRs with disease status, and machine learning to predict cytomegalovirus infection status. What the authors observed across the whole study: In vitro tests confirmed that three of the cytomegalovirus-associated TCR beta chains recognize cytomegalovirus antigens. Subsequent analysis determined that TCRs grouped into clusters in the first cohort also showed a tendency toward co-occurrence across the 90 to 150 validation repertoires, and 85% to 95% of cluster scores exceeded 0. The study listed 164 TCR beta chains as associated with cytomegalovirus. According to the authors, the approach could potentially be generalized to other disease states and immunological phenotypes. In both the original and validation cohorts, the classifier was reported to diagnose cytomegalovirus status with high specificity and sensitivity. Across donors, most TCR sequences were observed very rarely, whereas some public TCRs were present in many individuals. All 120 or so repertoires were used to score co-occurrence in the validation cohort in a later analysis, because that analysis had no HLA typing for the cohort.

Details on this clone: No antigen is known for it. No base qualities exist here, and no much larger clone lies one base off it.

Including the terminal cysteine and phenylalanine, the CDR3 comprises 16 residues. The only DNA kept is the CDR3, 48 bases in frame from the first base. The trim is 2 bases for V and 0 bases for J, with a gap of 14 bases between the germline ends. From the germline V gene, CDR1 is ENHRY and CDR2 is SYGVKD. The library was made by the immunoSEQ multiplex PCR assay. In the original analysis: To diagnose cytomegalovirus status from the catalog of TCR beta chain sequences, a statistical classification framework was built. Drawn from immuneACCESS, this table holds only the in-frame rearrangements with V and J called that TCRdb kept. Clones are partly lost; checked studies trace under half to an unresolved V gene and leave the rest unexplained. From that table come the V and J calls and clone size; the DNA was used to work out D and trimming. For this sample there are some 140,000 clones; about 88% appear just once. The top ten clonotypes cover approximately 20% of the sample.

Separate from the approximately 730-subject first cohort, the validation cohort of around 130 subjects was the group to which the donors belonged. The receptor was derived from a man between 18 and 29 years old in good health and CMV-seropositive. The rearranged segments are TRBV10-3 and TRBJ2-7; perhaps TRBD1 is the D gene, with 7 bases matching. The sample was PBMCs. The nucleotide sequence is TGTGCCATCAGTGAGCTTGCCAGGGGGGCCTCCTACGAGCAGTACTTC. It translates as CAISELARGASYEQYF.